Described below is a single T cell receptor beta chain sequence and its context. Its target is unknown. The sample is drawn from a study of siplizumab effects on memory and regulatory T cells. Study-wide results and limits: The diversity of naive T cells seemed greater than that of memory cells, and their alloresponse contribution seemed major. Proliferating siplizumab-culture Tregs lacked confirmation of suppressive function. The mean Treg-derived percentage of mappable alloreactive CD4+ clones was 55% to 80% with siplizumab compared with 26.9% in controls.

Assay used: immunoSEQ multiplex PCR; TCRdb lists only in-frame clones, some missing. The table has around 100,000 clones, more than 85% seen once. The CDR3 has 14 amino acids. V lost 6 bases to trimming and J lost 3 bases, with 11 bases between them. Germline V gene data show CDR1 as SGHTA and CDR2 as FQGTGA. The sample taken for sequencing was CD4+ T cells sorted from blood. The clonotype was recovered from a human donor in good health. Some clones in this sample may be carry-over from other donors' samples. This chain connects TRBV7-3 to TRBJ2-2, with D hard to call. The CDR3: CASRLRTDTGELFF. The CDR3 bases are TGTGCCAGCAGACTCCGGACGGACACCGGGGAGCTGTTTTTT.